Here is one T cell receptor (delta chain) with its context. The data derive from a study of gamma-delta T cells after stem cell transplantation. TCRdb reanalysed the RT-PCR reads via CATT. The profile shows 2,500 to 3,000 delta-chain clones, approximately 2.9% of them singletons. J was trimmed by 0 bases and V by 3 bases; bases with no gene match: 10. The CDR3 has 21 amino acids. CDR1 and CDR2 (germline): GEAIGNYY, EKD. The sequenced sample was gamma-delta T cells. The chain links TRDV2 to TRDJ3, with 13 bases lining up with TRDD3. This clonotype was sampled from a human donor. It is not recorded whose cells these are; they may come from a transplant donor. The CDR3 spells CACDGIRLGDTASWDTRQMFF. CDR3 DNA: TGTGCCTGTGACGGGATCCGACTGGGGGATACGGCCTCCTGGGACACCCGACAGATGTTTTTC.